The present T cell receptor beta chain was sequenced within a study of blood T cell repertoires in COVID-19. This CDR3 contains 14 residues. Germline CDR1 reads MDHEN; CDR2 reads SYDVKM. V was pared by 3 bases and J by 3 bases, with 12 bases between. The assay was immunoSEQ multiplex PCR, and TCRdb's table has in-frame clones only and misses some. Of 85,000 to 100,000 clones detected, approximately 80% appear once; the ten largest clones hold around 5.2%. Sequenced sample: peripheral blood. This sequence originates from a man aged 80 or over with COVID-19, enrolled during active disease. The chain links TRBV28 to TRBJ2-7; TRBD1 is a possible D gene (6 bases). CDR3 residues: CASSFKGVHYEQYF. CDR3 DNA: TGTGCCAGCAGTTTTAAGGGGGTTCACTACGAGCAGTACTTC.